This T cell receptor beta chain was observed in a study of identical twins. Findings and limits, study-wide: Out-of-frame sharing of TCR alpha in monozygotic twins was underestimated by models. Twin pairs had excess sharing that was weaker in beta out-of-frame sequences.

MiXCR was run by TCRdb on the 5' RACE reads, yielding one entry per CDR3 protein. The top ten clones hold roughly 0.3% of a sample with around 1.7 million distinct CDR3 sequences, about 31% of them seen once. The germline CDR1 and CDR2 sequences are SGDLS and YYNGEE. With V trimmed by 4 bases and J by 4 bases, 5 bases remained unmatched. The length of the CDR3 is 14 residues. This clonotype was observed a handful of times. Its specificity is unknown. The sequenced sample consisted of cord blood. This TCR was sampled from a newborn girl in good health. V and J are TRBV9 and TRBJ2-5; 9 bases map to TRBD2. The CDR3 DNA sequence: TGTGCCAGCAGCCCGCGACTAGCGGCAGAGACCCAGTACTTC. Encoded protein: CASSPRLAAETQYF.